What follows is one T cell receptor (beta chain) and its context. The target antigen is unknown. This sample stems from a study of cytomegalovirus exposure and HLA in healthy donors. General study findings and limits: In a later analysis, TCR association rates varied by HLA locus: DRB1 most, HLA-C fewest.

The CDR3 extends over 14 amino acids. Deletions cut 8 bases from V and 4 bases from J, with 14 bases between. Germline V gene sequence: CDR1 LNHNV, CDR2 YYDKDF (reference sequence). Primers: 60 Vbeta forward and 13 Jbeta reverse. TCRdb's copy holds only in-frame clones and misses some; the assay was immunoSEQ multiplex PCR. The sample carries approximately 290,000 clones, 80% recorded once. The J gene is TRBJ2-2, the V gene TRBV15, with a weak D call TRBD1 (5 bases). The sequenced sample was PBMCs. This receptor was obtained from a girl aged 2 to 9 in good health and CMV-seronegative. CDR3 sequence (DNA): TGTGCCACCGTGGCATCAGGGCTCACCGGGGAGCTGTTTTTT. Protein product: CATVASGLTGELFF.